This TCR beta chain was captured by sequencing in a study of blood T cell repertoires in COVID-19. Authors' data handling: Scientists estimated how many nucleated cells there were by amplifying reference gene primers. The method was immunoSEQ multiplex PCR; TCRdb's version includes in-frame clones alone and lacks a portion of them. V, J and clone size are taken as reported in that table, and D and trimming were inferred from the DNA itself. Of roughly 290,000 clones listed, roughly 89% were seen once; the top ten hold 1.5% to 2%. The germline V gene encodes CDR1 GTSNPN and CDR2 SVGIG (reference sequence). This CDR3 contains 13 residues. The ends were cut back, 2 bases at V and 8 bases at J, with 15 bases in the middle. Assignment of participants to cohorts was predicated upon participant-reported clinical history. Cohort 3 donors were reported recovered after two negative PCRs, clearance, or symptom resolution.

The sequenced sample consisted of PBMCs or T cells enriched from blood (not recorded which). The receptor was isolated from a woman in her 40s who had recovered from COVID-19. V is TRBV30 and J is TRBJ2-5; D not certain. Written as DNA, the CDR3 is TGTGCCTGGAGTACCCCCCCCACCAGAACCCAGTACTTC. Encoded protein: CAWSTPPTRTQYF.